This is a list of T cell receptor beta chains from one sample in a study of T cell changes during pregnancy in multiple sclerosis. The assay was immunoSEQ multiplex PCR, and TCRdb's table has in-frame clones only and misses some. The profile shows tens of thousands of clones, 94% of them singletons. Sequenced material: peripheral blood, taken in the second trimester of pregnancy. The receptors shown here come from a female donor in good health, enrolled as a control in a pregnancy study. Each CDR3 is given with its conserved first and last residue. D genes are given only for firm matches. Clone size is not always given. Where it is, it says once, few, many or a class for expanded clones.

D gene	V gene	clone size	J gene	CDR3 protein	CDR3 DNA
.	TRBV10-3	few	TRBJ2-1	CASAGDREQFF	TGTGCCAGCGCGGGAGACAGGGAGCAGTTCTTC
.	TRBV7-9	.	TRBJ2-7	CASSSQGPEQYF	TGTGCCAGCAGCTCACAGGGTCCCGAGCAGTACTTC
TRBD2	TRBV6-1	.	TRBJ2-1	CASSDPSGRGSGNEQFF	TGTGCCAGCAGTGACCCTAGCGGGAGGGGGTCGGGCAATGAGCAGTTCTTC
TRBD2	TRBV27	.	TRBJ2-1	CASSVSGSSYNEQFF	TGTGCCAGCAGTGTTAGCGGGAGCTCCTACAATGAGCAGTTCTTC
TRBD2	TRBV6-4	.	TRBJ2-2	CASSDSIIAGNTGELFF	TGTGCCAGCAGTGACTCGATTATAGCGGGGAACACCGGGGAGCTGTTTTTT
TRBD1	TRBV19	.	TRBJ1-2	CASRERTGVNGYTF	TGTGCCAGTAGAGAACGGACAGGGGTCAATGGCTACACCTTC
.	TRBV10-3	.	TRBJ2-1	CAISFFGGGDEQFF	TGTGCCATCAGCTTTTTTGGGGGAGGAGATGAGCAGTTCTTC
TRBD2	TRBV11-2	once	TRBJ2-1	CASSLSLAGAAEQFF	TGTGCCAGCAGCTTAAGCCTAGCGGGCGCGGCCGAGCAGTTCTTC
.	TRBV21-1	.	TRBJ1-4	CASSKGEDEKLFF	TGTGCCAGCAGCAAAGGAGAAGATGAAAAACTGTTTTTT
.	TRBV2	.	TRBJ2-5	CASSAEDKETQYF	TGTGCCAGCAGTGCGGAGGATAAAGAGACCCAGTACTTC
TRBD1	TRBV19	.	TRBJ2-2	CASSRNPGQVGTGELFF	TGTGCCAGTAGTCGAAATCCGGGACAGGTGGGAACCGGGGAGCTGTTTTTT
TRBD1	TRBV5-6	once	TRBJ1-2	CASRPDRARGYTF	TGTGCCAGCAGGCCAGACAGGGCCCGAGGCTACACCTTC
TRBD1	TRBV27	.	TRBJ1-4	CASSSGWGQGNEKLFF	TGTGCCAGCAGTAGTGGATGGGGACAGGGTAATGAAAAACTGTTTTTT
TRBD2	TRBV9	.	TRBJ2-7	CASSQGGLAGELLEQYF	TGTGCCAGCAGCCAAGGGGGACTAGCGGGAGAACTGCTCGAGCAGTACTTC